Listed below are T cell receptor beta chains from one sample, sequenced in a study of Ad26.COV2.S vaccination and SARS-CoV-2 variants. Repertoires were generated with immunoSEQ multiplex PCR, while TCRdb's copy carries only in-frame clones and drops some. The top ten hold about 10% of the sample, which has around 340,000 clones, approximately 86% seen once. The sample here was peripheral blood, taken in a trial of Ad26.COV2.S vaccine versus placebo. The receptors come from a person aged 18-65 years who received the Ad26.COV2.S COVID-19 vaccine or a placebo. Both conserved end residues are part of each CDR3. The D gene is left open where the match is weak. The size field is filled for only some rows; it gives once, few, many or a size class.

many	TRBV9	.	TRBJ1-3	12	TGTGCCAGCAGCAGGACTCAAAACACCATATATTTT	CASSRTQNTIYF
once	TRBV19	TRBD1	TRBJ1-2	13	TGTGCCAGCACCGGGGGCAGGGGGGTCGGCTACACCTTC	CASTGGRGVGYTF
.	TRBV6-6	TRBD1	TRBJ1-2	15	TGTGCCAGCAGTTACTCGACAGGGGGGGAGGATGGCTACACCTTC	CASSYSTGGEDGYTF
.	TRBV28	.	TRBJ2-7	15	TGTGCCAGCAGTTCGAACAGGGGGGGGATTAACGAGCAGTACTTC	CASSSNRGGINEQYF
few	TRBV24-1	.	TRBJ2-1	14	TGTGCCACCAGGTCCCCCACTCCCGACAATGAGCAGTTCTTC	CATRSPTPDNEQFF
.	TRBV30	.	TRBJ2-5	14	TGTGCCTGGACGCAACTAGCTCCAGAATGGACCCAGTACTTC	CAWTQLAPEWTQYF
.	TRBV6-2/TRBV6-3	.	TRBJ1-4	13	.	CASSYSNVAEGIF
.	TRBV20-1	.	TRBJ2-4	15	TGCAGTGCTAGTAACCCAGGGAAAGCCAAAAACATTCAGTACTTC	CSASNPGKAKNIQYF
.	TRBV5-1	.	TRBJ1-2	14	TGCGCCAGCAGCTTCGTAGACATCAGCTATGGCTACACCTTC	CASSFVDISYGYTF
.	TRBV19	.	TRBJ1-6	15	TGTGCCAGTAGGACGGTAGGCTATTATAATTCACCCCTCCACTTT	CASRTVGYYNSPLHF
.	TRBV28	.	TRBJ2-5	15	TGTGCCAGCAGTTCAACCTTGGGACTCGAAGAGACCCAGTACTTC	CASSSTLGLEETQYF
.	TRBV3-1/TRBV3-2	TRBD2	TRBJ2-5	15	TGTGCCAGCAGCTTGACTAGCGGGGCACGAGAGACCCAGTACTTC	CASSLTSGARETQYF
.	TRBV14	.	TRBJ2-2	14	TGTGCCAGCAGCCAAGGTGGGGGAACCGGGGAGCTGTTTTTT	CASSQGGGTGELFF
once	TRBV27	TRBD1	TRBJ2-7	12	TGTGCCAGCGGTACAGGGGGCTACGAGCAGTACTTC	CASGTGGYEQYF
.	TRBV4-1	TRBD1	TRBJ1-2	21	TGCGCCAGCAGCCAAGATCGGGCAGGGCATGGGGGGACAGGGCCCAACTATGGCTACACCTTC	CASSQDRAGHGGTGPNYGYTF
few	TRBV4-2	.	TRBJ2-7	15	TGTGCCAGCAGCCAAGAAAGAGACAGCTCCTACGAGCAGTACTTC	CASSQERDSSYEQYF
.	TRBV10-3	TRBD1	TRBJ1-1	15	TGTGCCATCAGTGACCGGCAGGGGGCGAGAACTGAAGCTTTCTTT	CAISDRQGARTEAFF
.	TRBV2	.	TRBJ1-3	12	TGTGCCGGGCTGAGCTCTGGAAACACCATATATTTT	CAGLSSGNTIYF
few	TRBV29-1	.	TRBJ2-3	13	TGCAGCTCGACCCAGGGAGGCACAGATACGCAGTATTTT	CSSTQGGTDTQYF
.	TRBV24-1	TRBD2	TRBJ2-2	21	TGTGCCACCAGTCTTGGGGATCTGTCTAGCGGGAGGGCCGGGCGTCCGGGGGAGCTGTTTTTT	CATSLGDLSSGRAGRPGELFF
.	TRBV2	.	TRBJ2-7	14	TGTGCCAGCACCCAAGGGGTCTTTGGGGGCGAGCAGTACTTC	CASTQGVFGGEQYF
.	TRBV7-2	.	TRBJ2-7	11	TGTGCCAGCAGCTTTAGCTCCGAGCAGTACTTC	CASSFSSEQYF
.	TRBV19	TRBD1	TRBJ1-4	15	TGTGCCAGTAGTATACAGGGGGCCCTTAATGAAAAACTGTTTTTT	CASSIQGALNEKLFF
.	TRBV28	.	TRBJ2-1	15	TGTGCCAGCAGTGTAAACAGTTTTTGGCACAATGAGCAGTTCTTC	CASSVNSFWHNEQFF
.	TRBV5-1	TRBD2	TRBJ2-7	15	TGCGCCAGCAGCTCGGGACTAGCGAAAGCCTACGAGCAGTACTTC	CASSSGLAKAYEQYF